This entry lists 23 T cell receptor beta chains sequenced from one sample in a study of long-term antiretroviral therapy in people with HIV. immunoSEQ v3.0 was run at survey level. Assay used: immunoSEQ multiplex PCR; TCRdb lists only in-frame clones, some missing. Among some 30,000 clones, 85% were seen once, and the ten largest hold almost 4.5%. This specimen was unsorted PBMCs, taken about 3.4 years after starting antiretroviral therapy. The receptors here all came from a man between 18 and 35 years old with HIV.

The V and J genes are TRBV28 and TRBJ2-1, with 7 nucleotides matching TRBD2. CDR1 and CDR2 from the germline V gene are MDHEN and SYDVKM. The CDR3 runs to 16 residues. J lost 4 bases, V lost 6 bases, and 12 bases had no gene match. This CDR3 reads CASSPVGLAVYNEQFF. The CDR3 DNA reads TGTGCCAGCAGCCCCGTAGGGCTAGCGGTATACAATGAGCAGTTCTTC.

As DNA, the CDR3 is TGCAGCGTTGTGGTTGGGGGGGATGAGCAGTTCTTC. Its protein product is CSVVVGGDEQFF. The V gene is TRBV29-1, the J gene TRBJ2-1; 7 bases are shared with TRBD2. The germline V gene has CDR1 SQVTM and CDR2 ANQGSEA. The ends lost 4 bases at V and 8 bases at J; junction bases unmatched: 5. There are 12 residues in the CDR3.

The V call is TRBV9, the J call TRBJ2-3, with 8 bases fitting TRBD1. After removal of 0 bases from V and 11 bases from J, the junction contained 5 bases not matched to a gene. Germline loops: CDR1 SGDLS, CDR2 YYNGEE. The CDR3 spans 13 residues. The CDR3 DNA reads as TGTGCCAGCAGCGTAGTGGACAGGGTAGGGCAGTATTTT. Translating it yields CASSVVDRVGQYF.

In this sample, this clone turned up once. This chain uses TRBV7-8 with TRBJ1-2; maybe TRBD1 (6 bases). Per the germline V gene, CDR1 is SGHVS and CDR2 is FQNEAQ. The CDR3 has 15 residues. V lost 5 bases, J lost 9 bases, and 22 bases lay in between. The CDR3 DNA reads TGTGCCAGCAGCCCAACGAGGGGGGCGATGGGTCGCTACACCTTC. Residues: CASSPTRGAMGRYTF.

The chain joins TRBV7-3 to TRBJ2-1; the D gene is possibly TRBD1 (6 bases). Per the germline V gene, CDR1 is SGHTA and CDR2 is FQGTGA. V lost 5 bases to trimming and J lost 7 bases, with 18 bases between them. This CDR3 has 15 residues. CDR3 loop: CASSLTGQRGNEQFF. CDR3 in DNA: TGTGCCAGCAGCCTTACCGGACAGAGGGGAAATGAGCAGTTCTTC.

The chain employs TRBV28 and TRBJ1-2, with D hard to call. The CDR3 is 14 residues long. Germline V gene lookup returns CDR1 MDHEN and CDR2 SYDVKM. The V end was cut by 3 bases, the J end by 4 bases, with 12 bases between. CDR3 DNA sequence: TGTGCCAGCAGTTTTCTCGGGAACACCTATGGCTACACCTTC. Encoded protein: CASSFLGNTYGYTF.

V is TRBV15 and J is TRBJ1-2; D gene ambiguous. Germline V gives CDR1 LNHNV, CDR2 YYDKDF (reference sequence). V was shortened by 0 bases and J by 4 bases, with 9 bases between the two germline ends. CDR3 length: 14 amino acids. This chain's CDR3 is CATSRDSVSYGYTF. In DNA, the CDR3 is TGTGCCACCAGCAGAGATTCAGTCAGCTATGGCTACACCTTC.

The J gene is TRBJ2-7, the V gene TRBV12-5; TRBD1 or TRBD2 may be the D gene (7 bases each). The CDR3 runs to 14 residues. V was shortened by 6 bases and J by 4 bases, with 16 bases between the two germline ends. Germline CDR1 is LGHNT and CDR2 is FRNRAP. The CDR3 nucleotides read TGTGCTAGTGGCCTTGGCAGGGGGGGGTACGAGCAGTACTTC. Amino acid sequence: CASGLGRGGYEQYF.

Only one count was recorded for this clone. The chain links TRBV19 to TRBJ2-1, with D unclear. Looked up from germline, CDR1 is LNHDA and CDR2 is SQIVND (reference sequence). This CDR3 has 13 residues. V shed 1 base and J shed 5 bases, with 6 bases lying between them. CDR3 in DNA: TGTGCCAGTAGTATAGGCGGCAACAATGAGCAGTTCTTC. This codes for CASSIGGNNEQFF.

This clone came up a few times. The chain combines TRBV5-1 with TRBJ2-6; 9 bases map to TRBD1. The CDR3 runs 17 residues. The ends lost 4 bases at V and 0 bases at J; junction bases unmatched: 5. Per germline, CDR1 SGHRS and CDR2 YFSETQ. The CDR3 is CASSRGQGSSGANVLTF. CDR3 coding DNA: TGCGCCAGCAGCAGGGGACAGGGTAGCTCTGGGGCCAACGTCCTGACTTTC.

This clone was seen once. The V call is TRBV9, the J call TRBJ1-2; 7 bases agree with TRBD1. Germline V gene data show CDR1 as SGDLS and CDR2 as YYNGEE. V was pared by 4 bases and J by 4 bases, with 13 bases of the junction left unmatched. The CDR3 covers 16 residues. The CDR3, as DNA: TGTGCCAGCAGCTCTCTTTCAGGGGGGGAAACCTATGGCTACACCTTC. Its translation: CASSSLSGGETYGYTF.

The chain couples TRBV11-2 to TRBJ1-2, with D unresolved. Germline CDR1 reads SGHAT; CDR2 reads FQNNGV. This CDR3 is 13 amino acids long. The ends were cut back, 2 bases at V and 2 bases at J, with 6 bases in the middle. DNA for the CDR3: TGTGCCAGCAGCTTAAGGCAAAACTATGGCTACACCTTC. It yields the protein CASSLRQNYGYTF. The full variable domain, completed using reference TRBV11-2 and TRBJ1-2, is EAGVAQSPRYKIIEKRQSVAFWCNPISGHATLYWYQQILGQGPKLLIQFQNNGVVDDSQLPKDRFSAERLKGVDSTLKIQPAKLEDSAVYLCASSLRQNYGYTFGSGTRLTVV.

The chain couples TRBV11-2 to TRBJ1-2, with D unclear. The CDR3 length is 15 residues. The V gene lost 5 bases and the J gene lost 8 bases, with 21 bases spanning the gap. CDR1 SGHAT and CDR2 FQNNGV come from the germline V gene. The CDR3 is CASSGGTKASGGYTF. CDR3 coding DNA: TGTGCCAGCAGCGGTGGAACAAAAGCCTCCGGGGGCTACACCTTC.

The rearrangement uses TRBV5-6 and TRBJ1-1; D possibly corresponds to TRBD1 (6 bases). Germline V gene lookup returns CDR1 SGHDT and CDR2 YYEEEE. This CDR3 is built from 14 residues. Trimming removed 6 bases at V and 6 bases at J, with 18 bases between. CDR3 DNA sequence: TGTGCCAGCACTTTTCCGGGGGCGGCCCCTGAAGCTTTCTTT. It specifies CASTFPGAAPEAFF.

The V gene is TRBV6-1, the J gene TRBJ1-1; no clear D gene. Germline values: CDR1 MNHNS, CDR2 SASEGT. This CDR3 comprises 12 residues. V lost 2 bases and J 8 bases, leaving 9 bases between the germline ends. The CDR3 loop reads CASSEFADEAFF. The CDR3 bases are TGTGCCAGCAGTGAATTCGCAGACGAAGCTTTCTTT.

The rearrangement uses TRBV9 and TRBJ2-5; 11 bases map to TRBD2. The CDR3 is made up of 15 amino acids. The V gene's germline CDR1 is SGDLS and CDR2 YYNGEE. The V and J ends lost 3 bases and 5 bases, in that order; junction bases with no gene match: 6. The CDR3 is CASSDLLAGGETQYF. The CDR3 bases are TGTGCCAGCAGCGATCTCCTAGCGGGAGGTGAGACCCAGTACTTC.

This chain connects TRBV7-2 to TRBJ2-7; D gene unclear. The V gene lost 6 bases and the J gene lost 2 bases, with 11 bases spanning the gap. Germline V gene lookup returns CDR1 SGHTA and CDR2 FQGNSA. The CDR3 spans 13 residues. The CDR3 region has the DNA TGTGCCAGCAGGTCGACGTTAGCCTACGAGCAGTACTTC. It translates to CASRSTLAYEQYF.

The chain links TRBV6-5 to TRBJ1-2; 8 nucleotides line up with TRBD1. CDR1 and CDR2 from the germline V gene are MNHEY and SVGAGI. CDR3 size: 14 residues. The trim removed 6 bases at V and 3 bases at J, leaving 6 bases unmatched. The CDR3 region has the DNA TGTGCCAGCAGACCAGGGGGCTGGGACTATGGCTACACCTTC. Translated: CASRPGGWDYGYTF.

The chain is built from TRBV6-5 and TRBJ2-2; the D is unclear. From germline, CDR1 is MNHEY and CDR2 SVGAGI. The length of the CDR3 is 12 residues. Between the trimmed V and J ends, which lost 6 bases and 6 bases, there was a span of 8 bases. In DNA, the CDR3 is TGTGCCAGCAGCTTCTTCTCCGGGGAGCTGTTTTTT. This sequence encodes CASSFFSGELFF.

The chain couples TRBV7-2 to TRBJ1-2; D unresolved. Between the trimmed V and J ends, which lost 6 bases and 8 bases, there was a span of 13 bases. Per germline, CDR1 SGHTA and CDR2 FQGNSA. This CDR3 region has 12 residues. The CDR3 region has the DNA TGTGCCAGCAGGTTCGGGTACGTCGGCTACACCTTC. It encodes CASRFGYVGYTF.

The genes are TRBV9 and TRBJ2-3, with no clear D. The CDR3 covers 15 residues. From germline, CDR1 is SGDLS and CDR2 YYNGEE. The V and J ends lost 4 bases and 3 bases respectively, with 15 bases between them. The CDR3 loop reads CASSPDRPQTDTQYF. The CDR3 bases are TGTGCCAGCAGCCCTGACCGCCCGCAGACAGATACGCAGTATTTT.

In this sample, this clone turned up a few times. An end of the junction does not agree with germline; a read error may underlie this. The chain combines TRBV6-5 with TRBJ2-7; 9 bases match TRBD1. Germline-derived CDR1 and CDR2 are MNHEY and SVGAGI. This CDR3 is built from 15 residues. The CDR3: CASRSPGQGSHEQYF. In DNA form, the CDR3 reads TGTGCCAGCAGATCCCCGGGACAGGGCTCCCACGAGCAGTACTTC.

J is TRBJ1-4 and V is TRBV4-1; TRBD1 is a possible D gene (5 bases). In germline, CDR1 is MGHRA, CDR2 YSYEKL. With 1 base removed from V and 8 bases from J, the gap between germline ends came to 20 bases. CDR3 length: 17 residues. The CDR3 sequence is CASSQVQGRGLGEKLFF. The CDR3, as DNA: TGCGCCAGCAGCCAAGTTCAGGGCCGGGGACTTGGAGAAAAACTGTTTTTT.